This TCR beta chain is from a study of T cell responses to AZD1222 COVID-19 vaccine. General study findings and limits: Per reports, nearly half of all spike-specific TCRs target regions that are unmutated in variants. At baseline, just 5 or 6 AZD1222 recipients tested seropositive.

The CDR3 is made up of 14 amino acids. V shed 4 bases, J shed 7 bases, and the junction held 6 bases outside the gene matches. Germline-derived CDR1 and CDR2 are KGHSH and LQKENI. The count of this clone is one. Its antigen is undetermined. The method was immunoSEQ multiplex PCR; TCRdb's version includes in-frame clones alone and lacks a portion of them. The data hold more than 110,000 clones, with about 91% observed a single time. The chain joins TRBV18 to TRBJ2-2; 7 bases line up with TRBD1. The TCR was taken from an adult who received the AZD1222 COVID-19 vaccine. The specimen was peripheral blood, collected 28 days after the second AZD1222 dose. DNA for the CDR3: TGTGCCAGCTCACGCGAACGGGACAGCGGGGAGCTGTTTTTT. This encodes CASSRERDSGELFF. The full variable domain, its missing parts supplied by reference TRBV18 and TRBJ2-2, is NAGVMQNPRHLVRRRGQEARLRCSPMKGHSHVYWYRQLPEEGLKFMVYLQKENIIDESGMPKERFSAEFPKEGPSILRIQQVVRGDSAAYFCASSRERDSGELFFGEGSRLTVL.